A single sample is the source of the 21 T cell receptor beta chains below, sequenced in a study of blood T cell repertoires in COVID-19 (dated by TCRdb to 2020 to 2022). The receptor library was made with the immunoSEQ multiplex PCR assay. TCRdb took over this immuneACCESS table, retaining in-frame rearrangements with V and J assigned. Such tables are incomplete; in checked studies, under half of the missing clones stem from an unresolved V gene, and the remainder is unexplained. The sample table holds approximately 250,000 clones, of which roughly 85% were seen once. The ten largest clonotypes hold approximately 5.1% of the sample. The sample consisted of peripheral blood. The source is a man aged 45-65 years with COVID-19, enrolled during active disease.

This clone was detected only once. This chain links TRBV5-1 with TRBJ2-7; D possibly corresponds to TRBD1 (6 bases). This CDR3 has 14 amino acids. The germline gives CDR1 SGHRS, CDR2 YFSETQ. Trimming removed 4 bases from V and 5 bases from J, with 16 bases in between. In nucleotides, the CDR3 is TGCGCCAGCAGCATCCAAGCAGGGGAGCACGAGCAGTACTTC. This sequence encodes CASSIQAGEHEQYF.

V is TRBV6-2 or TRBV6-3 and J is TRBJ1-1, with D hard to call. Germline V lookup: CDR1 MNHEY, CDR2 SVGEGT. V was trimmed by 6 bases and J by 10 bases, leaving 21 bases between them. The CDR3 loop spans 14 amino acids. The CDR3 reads CASRPPSRAVSAFF. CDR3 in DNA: TGTGCCAGCAGACCTCCCTCGAGGGCTGTTTCAGCTTTCTTT.

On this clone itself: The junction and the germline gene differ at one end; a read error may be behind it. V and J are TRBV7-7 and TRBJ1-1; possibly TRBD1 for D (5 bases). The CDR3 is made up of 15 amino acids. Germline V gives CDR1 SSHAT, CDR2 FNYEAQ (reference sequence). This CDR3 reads CASSPELGRNTEAFF. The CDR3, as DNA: TGTGCTAGCAGCCCAGAACTGGGGCGGAACACTGAAGCTTTCTTT.

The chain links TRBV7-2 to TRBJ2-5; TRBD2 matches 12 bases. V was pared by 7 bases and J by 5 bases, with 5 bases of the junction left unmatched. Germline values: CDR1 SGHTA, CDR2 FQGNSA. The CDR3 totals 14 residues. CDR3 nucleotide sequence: TGTGCCAGCACTTCTAGCGGGGGGGCGGAGACCCAGTACTTC. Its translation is CASTSSGGAETQYF.

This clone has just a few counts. The CDR3 DNA follows: TGCGCCAGCTCAGGGGGCGCGACCTACGAGCAGTACTTC. Its translation: CASSGGATYEQYF. The chain is built from TRBV5-1 and TRBJ2-7; 8 nucleotides match TRBD1. The CDR3 consists of 13 residues. The ends lost 7 bases at V and 2 bases at J; junction bases unmatched: 5. The germline V gene has CDR1 SGHRS and CDR2 YFSETQ.

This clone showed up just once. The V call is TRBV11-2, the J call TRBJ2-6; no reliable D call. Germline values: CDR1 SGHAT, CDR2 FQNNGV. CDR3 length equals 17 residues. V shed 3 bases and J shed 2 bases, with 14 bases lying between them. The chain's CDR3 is CASSFQDSPPGANVLTF. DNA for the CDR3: TGTGCCAGCAGCTTCCAGGATTCTCCTCCTGGGGCCAACGTCCTGACTTTC.

The CDR3 reads CASSSQGNYGYTF. The CDR3 DNA reads as TGTGCCAGCAGCTCTCAGGGGAACTATGGCTACACCTTC. The rearrangement joins TRBV14 to TRBJ1-2, with a weak D call TRBD1 (6 bases). Trimming removed 5 bases from V and 2 bases from J, with 9 bases in between. Germline-derived CDR1 and CDR2 are SGHDN and FVKESK. The CDR3 is 13 residues long.

In DNA form, the CDR3 reads TGTGCCAGCAGTGAACAGGGGCGAGATGAAAAACTGTTTTTT. It specifies CASSEQGRDEKLFF. The chain is built from TRBV6-1 and TRBJ1-4; D possibly corresponds to TRBD1 (6 bases). Germline CDR1 MNHNS, CDR2 SASEGT. There are 14 residues in the CDR3. The V end lost 2 bases, the J end lost 6 bases, and 10 bases lay between the germline ends.

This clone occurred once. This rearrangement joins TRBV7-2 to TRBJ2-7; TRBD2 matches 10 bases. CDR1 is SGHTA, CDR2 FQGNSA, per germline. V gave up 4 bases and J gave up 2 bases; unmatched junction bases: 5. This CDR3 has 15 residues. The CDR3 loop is CASSSSGGAAYEQYF. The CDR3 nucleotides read TGTGCCAGCAGCTCAAGCGGGGGGGCCGCCTACGAGCAGTACTTC.

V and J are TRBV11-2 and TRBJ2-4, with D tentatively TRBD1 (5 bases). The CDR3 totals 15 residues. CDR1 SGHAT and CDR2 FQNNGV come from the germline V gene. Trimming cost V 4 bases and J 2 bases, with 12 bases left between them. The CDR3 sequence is CASSSGISTKNIQYF. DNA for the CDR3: TGTGCCAGCAGCTCAGGGATTAGTACCAAAAACATTCAGTACTTC.

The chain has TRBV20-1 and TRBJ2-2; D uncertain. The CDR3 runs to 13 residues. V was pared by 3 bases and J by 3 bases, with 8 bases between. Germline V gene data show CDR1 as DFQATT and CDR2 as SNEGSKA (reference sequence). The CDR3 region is CSASRRDTGELFF. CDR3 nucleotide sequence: TGCAGTGCTAGTAGACGGGACACCGGGGAGCTGTTTTTT.

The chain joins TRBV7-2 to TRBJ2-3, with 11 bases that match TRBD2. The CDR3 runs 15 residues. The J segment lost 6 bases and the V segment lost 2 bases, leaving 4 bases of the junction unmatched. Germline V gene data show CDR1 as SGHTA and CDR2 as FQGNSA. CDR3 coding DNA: TGTGCCAGCAGCTTATTAGCGGGGGGGACGGATACGCAGTATTTT. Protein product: CASSLLAGGTDTQYF.

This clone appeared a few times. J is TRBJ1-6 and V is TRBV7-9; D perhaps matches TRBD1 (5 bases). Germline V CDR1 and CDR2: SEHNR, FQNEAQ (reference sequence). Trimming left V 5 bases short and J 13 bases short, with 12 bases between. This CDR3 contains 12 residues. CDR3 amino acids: CASSAGFSPLHF. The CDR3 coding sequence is TGTGCCAGCAGCGCAGGGTTTTCGCCCCTCCACTTT.

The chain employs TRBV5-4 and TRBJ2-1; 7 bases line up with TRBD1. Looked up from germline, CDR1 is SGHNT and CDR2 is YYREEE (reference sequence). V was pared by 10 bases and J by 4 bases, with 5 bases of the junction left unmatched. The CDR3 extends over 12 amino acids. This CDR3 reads CAAGRGYNEQFF. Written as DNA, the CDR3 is TGTGCCGCCGGCAGGGGGTACAATGAGCAGTTCTTC.

This chain's CDR3 is CASRLEYNQPQHF. CDR3 DNA sequence: TGTGCCAGCAGATTGGAGTACAATCAGCCCCAGCATTTT. The rearrangement links TRBV2 to TRBJ1-5; D is uncertain. The CDR3 is 13 amino acids. The V end was cut by 6 bases, the J end by 3 bases, with 9 bases between. The germline V gene encodes CDR1 SNHLY and CDR2 FYNNEI.

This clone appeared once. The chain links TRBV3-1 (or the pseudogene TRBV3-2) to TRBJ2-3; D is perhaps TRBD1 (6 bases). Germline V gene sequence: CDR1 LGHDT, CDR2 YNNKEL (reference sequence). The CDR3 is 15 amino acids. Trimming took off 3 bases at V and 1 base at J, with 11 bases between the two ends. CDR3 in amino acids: CASSHFRGGTDTQYF. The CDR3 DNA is TGTGCCAGCAGCCATTTCAGGGGAGGCACAGATACGCAGTATTTT.

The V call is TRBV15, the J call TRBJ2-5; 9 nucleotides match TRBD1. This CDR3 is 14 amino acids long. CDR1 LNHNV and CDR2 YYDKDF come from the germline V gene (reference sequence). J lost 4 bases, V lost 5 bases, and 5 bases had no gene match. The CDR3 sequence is CATSGGTGRETQYF. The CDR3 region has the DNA TGTGCCACCAGCGGAGGGACAGGGAGAGAGACCCAGTACTTC.

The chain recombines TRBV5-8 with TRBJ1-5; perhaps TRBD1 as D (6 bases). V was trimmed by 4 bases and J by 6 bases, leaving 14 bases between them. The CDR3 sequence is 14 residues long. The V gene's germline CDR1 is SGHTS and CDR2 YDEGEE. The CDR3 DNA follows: TGTGCCAGCAGCACCAGACAGGTTCGTCAGCCCCAGCATTTT. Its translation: CASSTRQVRQPQHF.

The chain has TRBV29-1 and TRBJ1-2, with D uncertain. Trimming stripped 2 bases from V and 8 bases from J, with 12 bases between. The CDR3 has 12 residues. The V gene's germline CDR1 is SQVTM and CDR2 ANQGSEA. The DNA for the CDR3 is TGCAGCGTTGAAAACAGAAGGAAGGGCTACACCTTC. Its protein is CSVENRRKGYTF.

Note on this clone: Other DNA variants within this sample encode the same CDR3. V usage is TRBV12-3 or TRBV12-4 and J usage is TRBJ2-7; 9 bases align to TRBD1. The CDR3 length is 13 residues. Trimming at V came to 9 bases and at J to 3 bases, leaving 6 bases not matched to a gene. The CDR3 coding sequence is TGTGCCAGTTCCCGGGACAGGGTCTACGAGCAGTACTTC. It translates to CASSRDRVYEQYF.

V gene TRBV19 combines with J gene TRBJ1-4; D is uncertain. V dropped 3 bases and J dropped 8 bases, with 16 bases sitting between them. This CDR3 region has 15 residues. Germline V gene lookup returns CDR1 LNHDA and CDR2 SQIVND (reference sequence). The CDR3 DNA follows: TGTGCCAGTAGTATCCGGGAAGCCGGAGGCGAAAAACTGTTTTTT. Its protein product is CASSIREAGGEKLFF.